A single sample gave rise to the 19 T cell receptor beta chains below, sequenced in a study of neoadjuvant nivolumab and ipilimumab in lung cancer. The assay was immunoSEQ multiplex PCR, and TCRdb's table has in-frame clones only and misses some. The table has roughly 9,000 clones, 60% to 85% seen once. This material consisted of tumor tissue, taken after neoadjuvant nivolumab, alone or with ipilimumab, at or shortly before surgery. Receptors were obtained from an adult with non-small cell lung cancer.

This clone was detected only a few times. This chain joins TRBV4-1 and TRBJ2-2; perhaps TRBD2 as D (6 bases). The CDR3 loop spans 16 amino acids. The germline V gene encodes CDR1 MGHRA and CDR2 YSYEKL. V lost 5 bases to trimming and J lost 1 base, with 14 bases between them. CDR3 coding DNA: TGCGCCAGCAGCAATCTAGCGATCTGGAACACCGGGGAGCTGTTTTTT. Encoded protein: CASSNLAIWNTGELFF.

This clone is labeled as medium-sized. Here the CDR3 DNA reads TGTGCCAGCAGCCAAGAAGGGGCTAGCGGGAGTGATACGCAGTATTTT. Protein sequence: CASSQEGASGSDTQYF. The chain employs TRBV4-2 and TRBJ2-3, with TRBD2 matching 10 bases. This CDR3 has 16 amino acids. Looked up from germline, CDR1 is LGHNA and CDR2 is YNFKEQ. Trimming removed 0 bases from V and 6 bases from J; junction bases left unmatched: 6.

This rearrangement joins TRBV7-9 to TRBJ2-1; unclear D gene. This CDR3 contains 15 residues. Trimming cost V 2 bases and J 1 base, with 9 bases left between them. Looked up from germline, CDR1 is SEHNR and CDR2 is FQNEAQ (reference sequence). The CDR3 DNA reads as TGTGCCAGCAGCTTAAGAGGAGTATCCTACAATGAGCAGTTCTTC. Amino acids: CASSLRGVSYNEQFF.

The chain employs TRBV6-1 and TRBJ2-3; TRBD1 aligns across 8 bases. CDR1 is MNHNS and CDR2 is SASEGT in the germline V gene. V shed 9 bases, J shed 3 bases, and the junction held 5 bases outside the gene matches. This CDR3 region has 13 residues. The CDR3 region is CASTDRETDTQYF. The CDR3 DNA reads as TGTGCCAGTACGGACAGGGAAACAGATACGCAGTATTTT.

The gene calls are TRBV18 and TRBJ2-1; D remains unclear. CDR3 length equals 14 residues. CDR1 and CDR2 from the germline V gene are KGHSH and LQKENI. V lost 6 bases, J lost 2 bases, and 11 bases lay in between. In nucleotides, the CDR3 is TGTGCCAGCTCGCCGGTAGGAACCTACAATGAGCAGTTCTTC. It is translated as CASSPVGTYNEQFF. Together with reference TRBV18 and TRBJ2-1, the CDR3 gives the full variable domain: NAGVMQNPRHLVRRRGQEARLRCSPMKGHSHVYWYRQLPEEGLKFMVYLQKENIIDESGMPKERFSAEFPKEGPSILRIQQVVRGDSAAYFCASSPVGTYNEQFFGPGTRLTVL.

This chain uses TRBV18 with TRBJ2-7, with D tentatively TRBD1 or TRBD2 (5 bases each). The CDR3 runs 14 residues. The germline V gene encodes CDR1 KGHSH and CDR2 LQKENI. The V end was cut by 5 bases, the J end by 6 bases, with 17 bases between. The CDR3 coding sequence is TGTGCCAGCTCAACCGAGACTCGGGGCGTCGAGCAGTACTTC. Its translation: CASSTETRGVEQYF.

This chain joins TRBV18 and TRBJ2-1; 8 bases align to TRBD1. J was trimmed by 3 bases and V by 5 bases; bases with no gene match: 6. The germline V gene has CDR1 KGHSH and CDR2 LQKENI. The CDR3 is 15 residues long. CDR3 in amino acids: CASSGSTGDYNEQFF. Here the CDR3 DNA reads TGTGCCAGCTCAGGGTCGACAGGGGACTACAATGAGCAGTTCTTC.

V gene TRBV18 combines with J gene TRBJ2-7; 7 nucleotides align to TRBD2. The germline V gene has CDR1 KGHSH and CDR2 LQKENI. The CDR3 covers 16 residues. Unmatched junction bases numbered 8, after V lost 3 bases and J lost 0 bases. The CDR3 DNA is TGTGCCAGCTCACCGTACGGGACTAACGCCTCCTACGAGCAGTACTTC. Translating it yields CASSPYGTNASYEQYF. Based on the CDR3 plus reference TRBV18 and TRBJ2-7, the full variable domain is NAGVMQNPRHLVRRRGQEARLRCSPMKGHSHVYWYRQLPEEGLKFMVYLQKENIIDESGMPKERFSAEFPKEGPSILRIQQVVRGDSAAYFCASSPYGTNASYEQYFGPGTRLTVT.

The chain combines TRBV29-1 with TRBJ1-1; the D is unclear. Per the germline V gene, CDR1 is SQVTM and CDR2 is ANQGSEA. The CDR3 is made up of 14 amino acids. V lost 6 bases and J 0 bases, leaving 14 bases between the germline ends. CDR3 in amino acids: CSVSGEEMNTEAFF. CDR3 nucleotide sequence: TGCAGCGTCTCTGGGGAGGAAATGAACACTGAAGCTTTCTTT.

This rearrangement joins TRBV7-8 to TRBJ2-7; 11 nucleotides agree with TRBD2. The CDR3 consists of 21 residues. V lost 1 base to trimming and J lost 2 bases; unmatched junction nucleotides: 19. Germline-derived CDR1 and CDR2 are SGHVS and FQNEAQ. CDR3 coding DNA: TGTGCCAGCAGCTTAGTTCCTCTATGGCTAGCGGGAGGAAAAACCCCCTACGAGCAGTACTTC. Protein: CASSLVPLWLAGGKTPYEQYF.

The CDR3 DNA is TGTGCCAGCAGCCCCCCGGCGGGAGGGGGCACAGATACGCAGTATTTT. It is translated as CASSPPAGGGTDTQYF. The rearrangement joins TRBV5-4 to TRBJ2-3, with 9 bases identical to TRBD2. The CDR3 is 16 residues long. CDR1 and CDR2 (germline): SGHNT, YYREEE (reference sequence). The V segment lost 4 bases and the J segment 1 base; nucleotides outside the gene matches: 7.

In DNA, the CDR3 is TGTGCCAGCAAGAGACAGGGTACAGATACGCAGTATTTT. Encoded protein: CASKRQGTDTQYF. The chain joins TRBV6-6 to TRBJ2-3; the match to TRBD1 covers 7 bases. From germline, CDR1 is MNHNY and CDR2 SVGAGI (reference sequence). V lost 7 bases, J lost 3 bases, and 4 bases stayed unmatched. The CDR3 has 13 residues.

This clone was seen a few times. The chain has TRBV29-1 and TRBJ2-1; D is uncertain. Trimming took 3 bases from V and 2 from J, leaving 8 bases between them. The CDR3 consists of 13 residues. Germline V gene data show CDR1 as SQVTM and CDR2 as ANQGSEA. The CDR3 loop is CSVDLNTYNEQFF. The DNA of the CDR3 is TGCAGCGTTGACTTAAATACCTACAATGAGCAGTTCTTC.

The chain couples TRBV6-5 to TRBJ2-2; D remains unclear. Trimming shortened V by 2 bases and J by 8 bases, and 6 bases separated the two germline ends. The germline CDR1 and CDR2 sequences are MNHEY and SVGAGI. The CDR3 has 12 amino acids. CDR3 amino acids: CASSYHGGELFF. In DNA, the CDR3 is TGTGCCAGCAGTTACCATGGAGGGGAGCTGTTTTTT.

V gene TRBV15 combines with J gene TRBJ2-3; 7 nucleotides align to TRBD2. CDR3 size: 15 residues. CDR1 LNHNV and CDR2 YYDKDF come from the germline V gene (reference sequence). Trimming removed 3 bases from V and 2 bases from J; junction bases left unmatched: 5. CDR3 sequence (DNA): TGTGCCACCAGCAGGTGGGGGGGAACCACAGATACGCAGTATTTT. It yields the protein CATSRWGGTTDTQYF. Full variable domain (rest looked up from reference TRBV15 and TRBJ2-3): DAMVIQNPRYQVTQFGKPVTLSCSQTLNHNVMYWYQQKSSQAPKLLFHYYDKDFNNEADTPDNFQSRRPNTSFCFLDIRSPGLGDTAMYLCATSRWGGTTDTQYFGPGTRLTVL.

The genes are TRBV18 and TRBJ2-3, with TRBD1 as a possible D gene (5 bases). V gave up 3 bases and J gave up 2 bases, with 12 bases separating them. The CDR3 is made up of 15 amino acids. The germline V gene encodes CDR1 KGHSH and CDR2 LQKENI. The CDR3 nucleotides read TGTGCCAGCTCACCCACAGGCCTCTTCACAGATACGCAGTATTTT. Translated: CASSPTGLFTDTQYF.

The V and J genes are TRBV5-4 and TRBJ1-1; D may be TRBD1 (6 bases). In germline, CDR1 is SGHNT, CDR2 YYREEE (reference sequence). V was trimmed by 4 bases and J by 3 bases, leaving 16 bases between them. CDR3 length: 15 amino acids. CDR3 protein: CASSRTRTDYTEAFF. The CDR3 coding sequence is TGTGCCAGCAGCCGAACTCGGACAGACTACACTGAAGCTTTCTTT.

The V call is TRBV19, the J call TRBJ2-3; 7 bases are shared with TRBD1. CDR1 and CDR2 (germline): LNHDA, SQIVND (reference sequence). Unmatched junction bases numbered 17, after V lost 8 bases and J lost 6 bases. This CDR3 has 16 residues. The CDR3 DNA sequence: TGTGCCAGTCCCTCTCAGGGGGAAGGCTTTGGGGATACGCAGTATTTT. Translating gives CASPSQGEGFGDTQYF.

This sequence joins TRBV7-9 and TRBJ2-3, with D unresolved. Germline CDR1 SEHNR, CDR2 FQNEAQ (reference sequence). The CDR3 spans 16 residues. V lost 5 bases, J lost 3 bases, and 18 bases lay in between. The DNA of the CDR3 is TGTGCCAGCAGCGACAACCCCGTCAGAACAACAGATACGCAGTATTTT. Translation gives CASSDNPVRTTDTQYF.